One T cell receptor (beta chain) is described in this entry. Its antigen is not known. This entry belongs to a study of cytomegalovirus exposure and HLA in healthy donors. Study-level results: According to a later analysis, most TCR beta chains associated with CMV appeared HLA-restricted.

Primers: 60 Vbeta forward and 13 Jbeta reverse. Sequenced by immunoSEQ multiplex PCR; TCRdb stores in-frame clones only, minus some. The table includes over 85,000 clones, around 68% detected once. Sequencing used PBMCs. The receptor was derived from a female donor in good health and CMV-seronegative.

The CDR3 DNA reads TGTGCCAGCAGTGATTCGGTAGCGGGAGGGGATACGCAGTATTTT. Its protein is CASSDSVAGGDTQYF. The chain carries TRBV2 and TRBJ2-3; the match to TRBD2 covers 11 bases. CDR3 length: 15 amino acids. CDR1 is SNHLY, CDR2 FYNNEI, per germline. With V trimmed by 3 bases and J by 6 bases, 5 bases remained unmatched.